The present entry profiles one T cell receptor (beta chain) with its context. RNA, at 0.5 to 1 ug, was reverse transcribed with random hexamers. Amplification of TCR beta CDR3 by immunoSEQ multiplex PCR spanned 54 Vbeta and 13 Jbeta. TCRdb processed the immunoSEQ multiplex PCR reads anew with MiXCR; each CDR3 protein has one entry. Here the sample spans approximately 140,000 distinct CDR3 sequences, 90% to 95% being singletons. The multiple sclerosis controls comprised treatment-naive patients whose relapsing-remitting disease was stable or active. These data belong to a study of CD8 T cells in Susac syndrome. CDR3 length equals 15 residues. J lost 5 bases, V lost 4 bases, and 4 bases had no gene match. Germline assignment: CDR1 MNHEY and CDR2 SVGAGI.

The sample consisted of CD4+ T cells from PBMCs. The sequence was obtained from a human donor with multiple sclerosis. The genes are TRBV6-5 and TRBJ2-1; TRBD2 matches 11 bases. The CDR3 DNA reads TGTGCCAGCAGTTTGACTAGCGGGGCAAACAATGAGCAGTTCTTC. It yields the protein CASSLTSGANNEQFF.